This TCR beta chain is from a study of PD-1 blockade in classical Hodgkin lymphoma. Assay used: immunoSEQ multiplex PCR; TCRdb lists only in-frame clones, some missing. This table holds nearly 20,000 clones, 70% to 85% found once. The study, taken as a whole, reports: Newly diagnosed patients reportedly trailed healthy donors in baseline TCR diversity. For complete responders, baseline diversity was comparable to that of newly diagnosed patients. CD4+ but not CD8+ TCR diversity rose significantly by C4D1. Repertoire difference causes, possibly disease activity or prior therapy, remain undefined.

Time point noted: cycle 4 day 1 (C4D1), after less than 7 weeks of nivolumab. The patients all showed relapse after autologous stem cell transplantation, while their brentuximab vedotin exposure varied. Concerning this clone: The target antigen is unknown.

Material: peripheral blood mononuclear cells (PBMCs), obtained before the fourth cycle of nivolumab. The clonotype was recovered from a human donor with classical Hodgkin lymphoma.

This chain's CDR3 is CASSLDGGSYGYTF. CDR3 nucleotides: TGTGCCAGCAGCTTGGACGGTGGGAGCTATGGCTACACCTTC. The chain couples TRBV7-9 to TRBJ1-2; D remains unclear. Trimming removed 3 bases from V and 4 bases from J, with 12 bases in between. The CDR3 totals 14 residues. From germline, CDR1 is SEHNR and CDR2 FQNEAQ (reference sequence).